This TCR beta chain originates from a study of tumor-infiltrating lymphocytes in primary liver carcinoma (TCRdb year 2017). Context from the whole study: Between November 2015 and March 2016, a few patients in China with histopathologically diagnosed primary liver carcinoma had surgical resection. The five patients had tumors of stage T1-T3 N0M0, with maximum diameters ranging from 4.2 to 10 cm. Repertoires from technical replicates were highly reproducible, with mean shared-clone rates about 0.86 and correlation coefficients above 0.95. Each sample produced about 3.5 to 7.13 million productive TCRbeta reads, and read depth showed no significant difference between tissue types. For each liver tumor, the study sampled five regions along with adjacent normal tissue and blood, and applied TCRbeta repertoire sequencing, expression microarrays and whole-exome sequencing. A total of roughly 35 specimens from 5 patients underwent TCRbeta repertoire sequencing, comprising some 25 tumor regions, 5 adjacent noncancerous liver tissues and 5 peripheral blood samples. Hepatocellular carcinoma (four) or combined HCC and intrahepatic cholangiocarcinoma (one) was present in the five patients, who were three men and two women aged 30 to 69 years. What the work shows at the level of the full study, not this receptor alone: Repertoire overlap was found to be higher between tumor regions (mean approximately 36%) than between tumor-adjacent (approximately 17%) or tumor-blood (about 15%) pairs, consistent with antigen-driven expansion. Compared with blood, tumors had a significantly larger share of the repertoire taken up by the top 250 clones (p = 0.039). Because sequencing covered only the TCR beta chain and unpaired alpha chains were not captured, true repertoire diversity is likely underestimated. Since the samples were bulk and unsorted, there was no way to compare CD4+ and CD8+ T cell repertoires. The study included only a few patients, and the authors note findings should be validated in a larger study.

V trim: 3 bases; J trim: 0 bases; unmatched bases: 9. There are 18 amino acids in the CDR3, from cysteine to phenylalanine inclusive. CDR3 DNA only is kept here, 54 bases in frame from base 1. Taken from the germline V gene, the CDR1 and CDR2 loops are MDHEN and SYDVKM. Starting from approximately 0.5 ug total RNA, TCRbeta-specific cDNA was produced by reverse transcription with a constant-region primer and ProtoScript II reverse transcriptase. Construction of the TCRbeta libraries relied on three nested rounds of multiplex PCR, following a slightly modified ARM-PCR procedure. Each of the first two PCR rounds ran for approximately 10 cycles and used multiplex TRBV1-TRBV30 forward primers together with a Cbeta reverse primer. Sample barcodes and Illumina adapters were added in a final 25-cycle PCR with Deep VentR polymerase. Before sequencing, amplicons between 200 and 500 bp were purified from gel using a QIAquick gel extraction kit. The TCRbeta amplicons were sequenced with 250-bp paired-end reads on an Illumina HiSeq 2500. Under the source paper's analysis protocol: Trimmomatic v0.33 was used to quality-trim the reads, and FLASH v1.2.11 was used to merge paired reads so that full CDR3 sequences could be recovered. MiGEC v1.2.1b assigned V, D and J germline segments to the rearranged TCRbeta sequences. Clonotype statistics and Shannon-Wiener diversity indices were computed with VDJtools v1.0.0. To reduce sampling bias, subsequent analyses other than the diversity analysis used only the 250 most abundant clonotypes in each sample. The public reads were run again by TCRdb, first through fastp at Q25 and then through MiXCR, and only productive beta chains were kept. All rows with the same CDR3 protein become a single entry with the most common DNA and genes. The V and J calls were determined by TCRdb, not by the authors. The sample table holds 300,000 to 350,000 distinct CDR3 sequences, of which roughly 61% were seen once. The ten most abundant clones make up about 6.3% of the sample.

On this clonotype: Its cognate antigen has yet to be identified. Base qualities are not provided; no much larger clone lies one nucleotide away.

Blood RNA was extracted from unsorted whole blood with TRIzol reagent; germline DNA came from the DNeasy Blood & Tissue kit. Patients had chronic HBV infection and were treatment-naive at sampling. Around 4 milliliters of peripheral blood were collected into K2EDTA tubes before surgery. The clonotype was recovered from a man aged 35-49 years with primary liver carcinoma and hepatitis B virus infection. The rearranged chain carries TRBV28 and TRBJ1-3, and 9 bases in between align with TRBD1. The material sequenced was peripheral blood. This receptor has the CDR3 CASSFPGQGLTSGNTIYF. The bases read TGTGCCAGCAGTTTCCCGGGACAGGGATTAACCTCTGGAAACACCATATATTTT.